These 26 T cell receptor beta chains came from one sample sequenced in a study of shared clonotypes between healthy human individuals. The repertoire was sequenced with immunoSEQ multiplex PCR; TCRdb's copy has only in-frame clones and lacks some. The table has about 980,000 clones, over 75% seen once. Sequencing input: memory CD4+ T cells sorted from blood. Subset given: CD45RA-negative fraction. All receptors derive from a man younger than 35 in good health.

The chain is built from TRBV5-1 and TRBJ1-4; D ambiguous. The CDR3 sequence is 12 residues long. V was cut by 2 bases and J by 7 bases, with 6 bases left in between. Germline values: CDR1 SGHRS, CDR2 YFSETQ. The CDR3 reads CASSFDSEKLFF. The CDR3 coding sequence is TGCGCCAGCAGCTTCGATAGTGAAAAACTGTTTTTT.

The table lists this clone with a count of one. The chain combines TRBV19 with TRBJ1-5, with TRBD1 matching 9 bases. Trimming cost V 4 bases and J 5 bases; bases outside gene matches: 6. Germline values: CDR1 LNHDA, CDR2 SQIVND (reference sequence). The CDR3 has 15 residues. CDR3 in DNA: TGTGCCAGTAGTAGAAAGACAGGGGGGGATCAGCCCCAGCATTTT. It translates to CASSRKTGGDQPQHF.

The CDR3 region is CASSVDSKGNSPLHF. The CDR3 nucleotides read TGTGCCAGCAGTGTGGACAGCAAAGGGAATTCACCCCTCCACTTT. The rearrangement joins TRBV6-4 to TRBJ1-6; a possible D gene is TRBD1 (6 bases). CDR1 MRHNA and CDR2 SNTAGT come from the germline V gene. This CDR3 contains 15 residues. The V end lost 4 bases, the J end lost 7 bases, and 14 bases lay between the germline ends.

This clone was detected a few times. The V and J genes are TRBV6-6 and TRBJ1-1; no clear D gene. Germline V gene data show CDR1 as MNHNY and CDR2 as SVGAGI (reference sequence). The CDR3 spans 14 residues. V lost 4 bases and J lost 1, with 10 bases in between. In nucleotides, the CDR3 is TGTGCCAGCAGTTCCACCCCAGCGAACACTGAAGCTTTCTTT. Its translation: CASSSTPANTEAFF.

The J gene is TRBJ2-3, the V gene TRBV6-1; maybe TRBD1 (6 bases). V lost 6 bases and J lost 0, with 10 bases in between. CDR3 length equals 14 residues. CDR1 and CDR2 (germline): MNHNS, SASEGT. The CDR3 loop reads CASSLTGSTDTQYF. Written as DNA, the CDR3 is TGTGCCAGCAGCCTGACAGGTAGCACAGATACGCAGTATTTT.

This clone has just one count. The chain joins TRBV30 to TRBJ2-3; D unresolved. Germline assignment: CDR1 GTSNPN and CDR2 SVGIG (reference sequence). CDR3 length: 12 amino acids. V shed 4 bases and J shed 4 bases, with 9 bases lying between them. CDR3 loop: CAWKGDPDTQYF. As DNA, the CDR3 is TGTGCCTGGAAGGGCGACCCAGATACGCAGTATTTT.

The chain couples TRBV14 to TRBJ2-1; 14 nucleotides line up with TRBD2. The CDR3 spans 14 residues. The J segment lost 9 bases and the V segment lost 6 bases, leaving 4 bases of the junction unmatched. The V gene's germline CDR1 is SGHDN and CDR2 FVKESK. Here the CDR3 DNA reads TGTGCCAGCAGGACTAGCGGGAGGGCCAGTGAGCAGTTCTTC. Translated: CASRTSGRASEQFF. The whole variable domain, filled in from reference TRBV14 and TRBJ2-1, reads EAGVTQFPSHSVIEKGQTVTLRCDPISGHDNLYWYRRVMGKEIKFLLHFVKESKQDESGMPNNRFLAERTGGTYSTLKVQPAELEDSGVYFCASRTSGRASEQFFGPGTRLTVL.

The chain joins TRBV16 to TRBJ2-1, with TRBD2 identical over 9 bases. The ends lost 4 bases at V and 4 bases at J; junction bases unmatched: 8. CDR1 KGHSY and CDR2 FQNENV come from the germline V gene. The CDR3 is made up of 16 amino acids. The DNA for the CDR3 is TGTGCCAGCAGCCTAGGGAGGACTAGCGAGTACAATGAGCAGTTCTTC. Its translation: CASSLGRTSEYNEQFF.

This chain uses TRBV9 with TRBJ2-1; 10 nucleotides agree with TRBD2. V shed 3 bases, J shed 9 bases, and the junction held 9 bases outside the gene matches. CDR1 is SGDLS and CDR2 is YYNGEE in the germline V gene. The length of the CDR3 is 15 residues. The CDR3 region has the DNA TGTGCCAGCAGCGCCCAGAGCGGGGGGGCCGGTGAGCAGTTCTTC. Its protein product is CASSAQSGGAGEQFF. Full variable domain (rest looked up from reference TRBV9 and TRBJ2-1): DSGVTQTPKHLITATGQRVTLRCSPRSGDLSVYWYQQSLDQGLQFLIQYYNGEERAKGNILERFSAQQFPDLHSELNLSSLELGDSALYFCASSAQSGGAGEQFFGPGTRLTVL.

This chain joins TRBV6-5 and TRBJ1-1, with 9 bases fitting TRBD1. The CDR3 sequence is 15 residues long. The germline gives CDR1 MNHEY, CDR2 SVGAGI. Trimming at V came to 6 bases and at J to 3 bases, leaving 8 bases not matched to a gene. The chain's CDR3 is CASSTRTGDYTEAFF. CDR3 DNA sequence: TGTGCCAGCAGCACAAGGACAGGGGACTACACTGAAGCTTTCTTT.

Points on this clone: This CDR3 is also generated by other DNA sequences in the sample. The chain is built from TRBV5-6 and TRBJ1-5; D gene ambiguous. V shed 2 bases and J shed 4 bases, with 7 bases lying between them. The CDR3 has 13 amino acids. Germline CDR1 and CDR2: SGHDT and YYEEEE. This chain's CDR3 is CASSLGPNQPQHF. CDR3 bases: TGTGCCAGCAGCTTAGGGCCTAATCAGCCCCAGCATTTT.

The gene calls are TRBV18 and TRBJ2-2, with D unresolved. This CDR3 contains 15 residues. The V end lost 0 bases, the J end lost 4 bases, and 9 bases lay between the germline ends. The germline CDR1 and CDR2 sequences are KGHSH and LQKENI. The chain's CDR3 is CASSPPTIPTGELFF. The CDR3 region has the DNA TGTGCCAGCTCACCACCGACCATTCCCACCGGGGAGCTGTTTTTT. Full variable domain (missing parts from reference TRBV18 and TRBJ2-2): NAGVMQNPRHLVRRRGQEARLRCSPMKGHSHVYWYRQLPEEGLKFMVYLQKENIIDESGMPKERFSAEFPKEGPSILRIQQVVRGDSAAYFCASSPPTIPTGELFFGEGSRLTVL.

With regard to this clone: This may come from a read error, since a much larger clone is one base off. Other DNA variants within this sample encode the same CDR3. V and J are TRBV18 and TRBJ1-1; no firm D call. V dropped 2 bases and J dropped 4 bases, with 5 bases sitting between them. The CDR3 is made up of 12 amino acids. Germline loops: CDR1 KGHSH, CDR2 LQKENI. CDR3 residues: CASSPGSTEAFF. The DNA of the CDR3 is TGTGCCAGCTCACCAGGGAGCACTGAAGCTTTCTTT.

This clone was detected many times. The chain couples TRBV6-5 to TRBJ1-1; D gene unclear. V lost 10 bases to trimming and J lost 10 bases, with 22 bases between them. The CDR3 covers 13 residues. Germline assignment: CDR1 MNHEY and CDR2 SVGAGI. The CDR3 DNA follows: TGTGCCATCCCGTCCGGAGAACAAGTGGGAGCTTTCTTT. Amino acids: CAIPSGEQVGAFF.

On this clone itself: Other DNA variants within this sample encode the same CDR3. V is TRBV6-1 and J is TRBJ1-2; D unclear. Looked up from germline, CDR1 is MNHNS and CDR2 is SASEGT. The V and J ends lost 6 bases and 3 bases respectively, with 8 bases between them. The CDR3 contains 12 residues. The CDR3: CASSDTDYGYTF. Here the CDR3 DNA reads TGTGCCAGCAGCGATACTGACTATGGCTACACCTTC.

The gene calls are TRBV5-4 and TRBJ1-1, with 8 bases fitting TRBD1. V lost 6 bases and J lost 2; bases outside the gene matches: 6. Germline values: CDR1 SGHNT, CDR2 YYREEE (reference sequence). This CDR3 is built from 14 residues. The CDR3 DNA reads as TGTGCCAGCACCAAACAGGGGGGTAACACTGAAGCTTTCTTT. Protein sequence: CASTKQGGNTEAFF.

The chain employs TRBV15 and TRBJ2-3, with 11 bases fitting TRBD1. The CDR3 contains 19 residues. Germline V gene data show CDR1 as LNHNV and CDR2 as YYDKDF (reference sequence). Losses at the gene ends were 3 bases for V and 4 bases for J; bases not matched to a gene: 15. The CDR3 bases are TGTGCCACCAGCAGGCCCCGGACAGGGGGCCCTAAGCTCGCAGATACGCAGTATTTT. Residues: CATSRPRTGGPKLADTQYF.

This clone has more than one count but fewer than ten. The genes are TRBV11-2 and TRBJ1-1; maybe TRBD1 (6 bases). Trimming removed 5 bases from V and 8 bases from J, with 18 bases in between. This CDR3 comprises 14 residues. Germline CDR1 reads SGHAT; CDR2 reads FQNNGV. Written as DNA, the CDR3 is TGTGCCAGCAGCCTTAGCCAGGGGCTGGGAGAAGCTTTCTTT. It is translated as CASSLSQGLGEAFF. The entire variable domain, with the rest obtained from reference TRBV11-2 and TRBJ1-1, is as follows: EAGVAQSPRYKIIEKRQSVAFWCNPISGHATLYWYQQILGQGPKLLIQFQNNGVVDDSQLPKDRFSAERLKGVDSTLKIQPAKLEDSAVYLCASSLSQGLGEAFFGQGTRLTVV.

The chain links TRBV30 to TRBJ1-5; a weak D match, TRBD1 (5 bases). Germline CDR1 is GTSNPN and CDR2 is SVGIG (reference sequence). The V gene lost 1 base and the J gene lost 5 bases, with 9 bases spanning the gap. The CDR3 runs 13 residues. This chain's CDR3 is CAWSGQKYQPQHF. CDR3 sequence (DNA): TGTGCCTGGAGTGGACAGAAGTATCAGCCCCAGCATTTT.

The genes are TRBV5-6 and TRBJ1-2, with TRBD1 identical over 11 bases. V shed 4 bases and J 7 bases; nucleotides not matched to a gene: 6. Germline lookup yields CDR1 SGHDT and CDR2 YYEEEE. This CDR3 contains 14 residues. The CDR3 here is CASSRGQGVSGYTF. The CDR3 nucleotides read TGTGCCAGCAGCCGGGGACAGGGGGTCTCTGGCTACACCTTC.

The chain combines TRBV6-5 with TRBJ1-2; no reliable D call. CDR1 is MNHEY, CDR2 SVGAGI, per germline. V was cut by 5 bases and J by 4 bases, with 11 bases left in between. The CDR3 length is 13 residues. The DNA of the CDR3 is TGTGCCAGCAGTCCCAATGGTATCTATGGCTACACCTTC. Translation gives CASSPNGIYGYTF.

The chain employs TRBV7-2 and TRBJ2-3, with D perhaps TRBD1 or TRBD2 (6 bases each). Germline loops: CDR1 SGHTA, CDR2 FQGNSA. V was pared by 0 bases and J by 6 bases, with 16 bases between. This CDR3 is built from 16 residues. The DNA for the CDR3 is TGTGCCAGCAGCTTAGCGTGGGGGGCGAATGTGGATACGCAGTATTTT. Its translation is CASSLAWGANVDTQYF. Full variable domain (outside the CDR3, taken from reference TRBV7-2 and TRBJ2-3): GAGVSQSPSNKVTEKGKDVELRCDPISGHTALYWYRQSLGQGLEFLIYFQGNSAPDKSGLPSDRFSAERTGGSVSTLTIQRTQQEDSAVYLCASSLAWGANVDTQYFGPGTRLTVL.

The rearrangement joins TRBV11-2 to TRBJ2-1; tentative D call: TRBD1 (5 bases). The CDR3 runs to 15 residues. Trimming pared 6 bases from V and 2 bases from J, leaving 14 bases between. Germline values: CDR1 SGHAT, CDR2 FQNNGV. The CDR3 DNA reads TGTGCCAGCAGTACACAGGCTGCCCCCTACAATGAGCAGTTCTTC. Protein sequence: CASSTQAAPYNEQFF.

The rearrangement joins TRBV30 to TRBJ1-2; D perhaps matches TRBD1 (6 bases). Germline-derived CDR1 and CDR2 are GTSNPN and SVGIG (reference sequence). The CDR3 has 14 amino acids. V shed 7 bases and J shed 4 bases, with 19 bases lying between them. The CDR3 sequence is CALEVSRGGYGYTF. The CDR3 bases are TGTGCCTTAGAGGTCAGCAGGGGCGGCTATGGCTACACCTTC.

The chain has TRBV5-1 and TRBJ1-1; 8 bases are shared with TRBD1. The V segment lost 3 bases and the J segment 0 bases; nucleotides outside the gene matches: 4. Germline loops: CDR1 SGHRS, CDR2 YFSETQ. The length of the CDR3 is 15 residues. The CDR3 sequence: CASSYGTGVNTEAFF. The CDR3 DNA reads TGCGCCAGCAGCTACGGGACAGGAGTGAACACTGAAGCTTTCTTT.

This clone occurred once. The rearrangement joins TRBV15 to TRBJ2-2; 7 positions match TRBD2. The CDR3 length is 14 residues. CDR1 and CDR2 (germline): LNHNV, YYDKDF (reference sequence). V lost 5 bases and J lost 5; bases outside the gene matches: 5. As DNA, the CDR3 is TGTGCCACCAGCGCCTTGCGGGGGACCGGGGAGCTGTTTTTT. Residues: CATSALRGTGELFF. Variable domain in full (rest from reference TRBV15 and TRBJ2-2): DAMVIQNPRYQVTQFGKPVTLSCSQTLNHNVMYWYQQKSSQAPKLLFHYYDKDFNNEADTPDNFQSRRPNTSFCFLDIRSPGLGDTAMYLCATSALRGTGELFFGEGSRLTVL.